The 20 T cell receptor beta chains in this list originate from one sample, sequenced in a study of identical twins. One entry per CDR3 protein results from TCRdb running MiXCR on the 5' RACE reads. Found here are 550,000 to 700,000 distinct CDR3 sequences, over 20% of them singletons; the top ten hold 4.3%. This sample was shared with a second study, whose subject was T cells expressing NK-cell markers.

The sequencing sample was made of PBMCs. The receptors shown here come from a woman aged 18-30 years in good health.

The CDR3 region is CASSSGDRMNTEAFF. The CDR3 bases are TGTGCCAGCAGCTCCGGAGACAGAATGAACACTGAAGCTTTCTTT. The J gene is TRBJ1-1, the V gene TRBV7-9, with a weak D call TRBD1 (5 bases). The germline CDR1 and CDR2 sequences are SEHNR and FQNEAQ (reference sequence). CDR3 size: 15 residues. V was pared by 4 bases and J by 0 bases, with 12 bases between.

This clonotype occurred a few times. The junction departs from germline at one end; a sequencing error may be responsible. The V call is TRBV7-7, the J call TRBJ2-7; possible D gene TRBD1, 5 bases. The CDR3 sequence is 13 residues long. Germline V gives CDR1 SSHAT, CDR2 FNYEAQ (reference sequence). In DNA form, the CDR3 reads TGTGCTAGCAGCCTGGACATTTTGAGGGAGCAGTACTTC. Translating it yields CASSLDILREQYF.

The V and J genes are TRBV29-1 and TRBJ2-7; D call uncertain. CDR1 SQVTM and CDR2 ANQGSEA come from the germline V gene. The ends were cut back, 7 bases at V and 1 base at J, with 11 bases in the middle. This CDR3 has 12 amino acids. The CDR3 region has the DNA TGCAGCGCCCCTTTCCAATCCTACGAGCAGTACTTC. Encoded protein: CSAPFQSYEQYF.

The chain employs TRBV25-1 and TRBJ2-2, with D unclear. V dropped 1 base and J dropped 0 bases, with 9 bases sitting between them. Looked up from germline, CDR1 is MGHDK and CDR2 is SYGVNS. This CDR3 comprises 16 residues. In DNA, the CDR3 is TGTGCCAGCAGTGAATCCAGGTGGGCGAACACCGGGGAGCTGTTTTTT. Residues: CASSESRWANTGELFF.

The CDR3 spells CAWSVGRNALYNEQFF. CDR3 nucleotide sequence: TGTGCCTGGAGTGTAGGCAGAAATGCCCTTTACAATGAGCAGTTCTTC. V gene TRBV30 combines with J gene TRBJ2-1; D remains unclear. CDR3 length equals 16 residues. CDR1 is GTSNPN, CDR2 SVGIG, per germline (reference sequence). V was shortened by 0 bases and J by 4 bases, with 16 bases between the two germline ends.

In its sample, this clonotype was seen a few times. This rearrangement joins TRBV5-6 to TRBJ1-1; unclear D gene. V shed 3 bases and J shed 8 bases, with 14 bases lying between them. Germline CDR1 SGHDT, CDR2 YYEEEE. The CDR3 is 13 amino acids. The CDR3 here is CASSSLGEYEAFF. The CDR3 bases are TGTGCCAGCAGCTCCCTCGGGGAATACGAAGCTTTCTTT.

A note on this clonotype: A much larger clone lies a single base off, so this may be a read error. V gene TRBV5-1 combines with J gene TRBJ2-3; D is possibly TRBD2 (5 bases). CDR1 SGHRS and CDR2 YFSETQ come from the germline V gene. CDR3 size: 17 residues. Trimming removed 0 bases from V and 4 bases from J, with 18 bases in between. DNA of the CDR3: TGCGCCAGCAGCTTGGAACTCCCCGGGGTTGGCGCAGATACGCAGTATTTT. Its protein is CASSLELPGVGADTQYF.

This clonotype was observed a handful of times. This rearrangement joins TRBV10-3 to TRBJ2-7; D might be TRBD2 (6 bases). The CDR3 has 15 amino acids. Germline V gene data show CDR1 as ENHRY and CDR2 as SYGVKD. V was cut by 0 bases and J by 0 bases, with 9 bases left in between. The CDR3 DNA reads TGTGCCATCAGTGAGTCCGGCGGGACCTCCTACGAGCAGTACTTC. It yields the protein CAISESGGTSYEQYF.

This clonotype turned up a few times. The CDR3 nucleotides read TGTGCCACCGAAGGGATCCACCCCAATGAGCAGTTCTTC. This codes for CATEGIHPNEQFF. V is TRBV12-3 or TRBV12-4 and J is TRBJ2-1; D ambiguous. The CDR3 runs 13 residues. V shed 10 bases and J shed 6 bases, with 16 bases lying between them.

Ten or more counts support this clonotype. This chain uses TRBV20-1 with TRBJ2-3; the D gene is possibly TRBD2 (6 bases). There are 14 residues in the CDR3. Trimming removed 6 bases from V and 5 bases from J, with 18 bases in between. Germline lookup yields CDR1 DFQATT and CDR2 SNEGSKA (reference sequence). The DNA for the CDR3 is TGCAGTGCCTCATGGGCGGGATACGGAGATACGCAGTATTTT. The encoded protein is CSASWAGYGDTQYF.

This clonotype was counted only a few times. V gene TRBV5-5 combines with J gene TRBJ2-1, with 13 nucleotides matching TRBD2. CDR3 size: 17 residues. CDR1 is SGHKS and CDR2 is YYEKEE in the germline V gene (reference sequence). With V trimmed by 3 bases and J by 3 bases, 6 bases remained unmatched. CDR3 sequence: CASSYGTSGVFYNEQFF. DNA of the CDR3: TGTGCCAGCAGCTATGGGACTAGCGGGGTCTTCTACAATGAGCAGTTCTTC.

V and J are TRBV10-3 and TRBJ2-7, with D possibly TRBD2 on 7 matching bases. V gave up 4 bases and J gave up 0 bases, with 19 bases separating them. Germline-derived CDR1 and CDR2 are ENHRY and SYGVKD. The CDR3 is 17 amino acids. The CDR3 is CAISGRTAGLSSYEQYF. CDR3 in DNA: TGTGCCATCAGTGGACGGACAGCGGGACTAAGCTCCTACGAGCAGTACTTC.

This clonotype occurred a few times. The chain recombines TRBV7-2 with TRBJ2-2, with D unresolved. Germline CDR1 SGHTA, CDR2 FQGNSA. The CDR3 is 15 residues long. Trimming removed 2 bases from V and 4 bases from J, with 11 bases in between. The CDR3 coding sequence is TGTGCCAGCAGCTTATCTCCTCAAGGCACCGGGGAGCTGTTTTTT. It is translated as CASSLSPQGTGELFF.

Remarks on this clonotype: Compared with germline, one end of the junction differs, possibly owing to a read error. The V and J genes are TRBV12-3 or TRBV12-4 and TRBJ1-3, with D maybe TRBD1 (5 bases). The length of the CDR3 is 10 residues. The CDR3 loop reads CASTRTGTFF. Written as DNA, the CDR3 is TGTGCCAGCACCCGAACCGGGACTTTCTTT.

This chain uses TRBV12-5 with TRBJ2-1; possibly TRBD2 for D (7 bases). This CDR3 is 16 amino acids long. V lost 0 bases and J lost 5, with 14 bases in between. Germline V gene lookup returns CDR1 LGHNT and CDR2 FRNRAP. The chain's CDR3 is CASGLVPRGGNNEQFF. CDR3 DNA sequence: TGTGCTAGTGGTTTGGTCCCTAGGGGGGGCAACAATGAGCAGTTCTTC.

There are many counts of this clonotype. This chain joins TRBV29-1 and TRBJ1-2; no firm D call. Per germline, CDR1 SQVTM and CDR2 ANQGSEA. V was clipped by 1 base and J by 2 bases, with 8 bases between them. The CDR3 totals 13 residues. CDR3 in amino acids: CSVEGGGNYGYTF. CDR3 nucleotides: TGCAGCGTTGAAGGGGGAGGGAACTATGGCTACACCTTC.

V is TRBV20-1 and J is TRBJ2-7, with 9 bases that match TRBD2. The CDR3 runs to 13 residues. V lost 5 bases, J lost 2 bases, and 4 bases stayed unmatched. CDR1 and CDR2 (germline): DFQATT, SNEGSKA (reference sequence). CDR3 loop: CSASASGTYEQYF. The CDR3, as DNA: TGCAGTGCTTCGGCTAGCGGGACCTACGAGCAGTACTTC.

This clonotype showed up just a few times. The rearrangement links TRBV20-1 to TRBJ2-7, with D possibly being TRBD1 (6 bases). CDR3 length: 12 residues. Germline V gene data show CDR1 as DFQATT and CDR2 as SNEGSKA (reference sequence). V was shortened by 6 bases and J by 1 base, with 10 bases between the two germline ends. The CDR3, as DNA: TGCAGTGCCGGGGACAATTCCTACGAGCAGTACTTC. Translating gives CSAGDNSYEQYF.

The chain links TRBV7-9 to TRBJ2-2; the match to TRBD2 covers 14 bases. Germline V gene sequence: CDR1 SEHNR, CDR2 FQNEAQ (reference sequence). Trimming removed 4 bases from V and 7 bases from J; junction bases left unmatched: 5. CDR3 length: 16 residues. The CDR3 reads CASSSTSGGAFGELFF. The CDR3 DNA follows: TGTGCCAGCAGCTCGACTAGCGGGGGGGCCTTCGGGGAGCTGTTTTTT.

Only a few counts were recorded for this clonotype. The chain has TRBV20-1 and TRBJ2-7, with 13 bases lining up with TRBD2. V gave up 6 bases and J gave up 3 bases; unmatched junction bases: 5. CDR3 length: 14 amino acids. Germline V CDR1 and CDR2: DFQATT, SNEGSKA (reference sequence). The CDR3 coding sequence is TGCAGTGCCACGACTAGCGGGAGGATCTACGAGCAGTACTTC. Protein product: CSATTSGRIYEQYF.